What follows describes a single T cell receptor beta chain. The protocol was immunoSEQ multiplex PCR, while the TCRdb copy is restricted to in-frame clones and leaves out a portion. This sample has around 80,000 clones; over 85% occur once, and the top ten carry approximately 0.92%. This sample was taken from a study of T cell changes during pregnancy in multiple sclerosis. The germline gives CDR1 SEHNR, CDR2 FQNEAQ (reference sequence). CDR3 length: 15 residues. Trimming cost V 2 bases and J 6 bases, with 16 bases left between them. The rearrangement uses TRBV7-9 and TRBJ1-1, with a possible D match to TRBD1 (5 bases). The specimen was peripheral blood, collected in the second trimester of pregnancy. The receptor's source is a female donor in good health, enrolled as a control in a pregnancy study. CDR3 sequence (DNA): TGTGCCAGCAGCTTACTAGGCAGCAGGGTCGCTGAAGCTTTCTTT. Its protein is CASSLLGSRVAEAFF.